Given below is one T cell receptor beta chain in context. Which antigen it targets is not known. Qualities for individual bases were not recorded, and no much larger clone is one base off. This sample is drawn from a study of regulatory T cells in long-lasting Graves disease (TCRdb year 2021). A note on the overall study: Persistent Graves' disease was defined as antithyroid drug treatment for over 5 years with persistently positive TSH receptor autoantibodies. Persistent Graves' disease patients were compared with newly diagnosed Graves' disease patients by peripheral blood TCR sequencing and RNA sequencing. The study was conducted in China and was registered as a clinical trial. A total of around 35 samples were covered by TCR sequencing, comprising approximately 13 persistent and about 20 newly diagnosed Graves' disease patients. Persistent Graves' disease patients in the clinical cohort had taken antithyroid drugs for about 9.7 years on average.

Library generation was performed with multiplex PCR. The instrument was an Illumina HiSeq 4000. CDR3 regions were amplified by Arm-PCR with iRepertoire HTBI primers to construct TCR beta libraries. PCR products were gel purified before sequencing. Turning to the authors' computational methods: A total of 60 to 80 TRBV and 14 TRBJ segments were identified across samples and were used for gene usage analysis of CDR3 amino acid clonotypes. COPE and FqMerger were used to merge filtered high-quality paired reads into contigs. BLAST was used to align contigs to IMGT TRBV, TRBD and TRBJ reference genes, and CDR3 was defined according to IMGT. Any clonotype with a frequency above 0.1% was counted as a highly expanded clone. Repertoire diversity was measured by Shannon entropy, and V-J evenness by the Gini coefficient. A clonotype was considered public if more than one individual shared it. TCRdb ran its own pipeline on the public reads, namely fastp trimming at Q25 and MiXCR clone calling, and kept in-frame beta chains. One record per CDR3 amino acid sequence lists the most common genes and DNA. V and J calls and clone size were set by TCRdb, not the authors. Counted in this sample were some 340,000 distinct CDR3 sequences; roughly 25% of them appeared once. Roughly a quarter of the sample comes from the top ten.

The time point label corresponds to: persistent/refractory GD, antithyroid drugs over 5 years with positive TRAb. RNA was extracted from PBMCs in TRIzol for both TCR sequencing and RNA sequencing. The diagnosis of Graves' disease was made according to American Thyroid Association guidelines. Patients were recruited from an endocrinology department in Xi'an, China. Each patient gave roughly 10 milliliters of peripheral blood, collected in an EDTA anticoagulant tube. PBMCs were isolated by Ficoll Paque Plus density gradient separation without further T cell sorting. An Agilent 2100 Bioanalyzer and agarose gel were used to assess RNA quality, and a NanoDrop 2000 was used to measure RNA concentration. The CDR3 has 14 amino acids, counting the end cysteine and phenylalanine. Of the read, only the CDR3 DNA is kept; its 42 bases are in frame from base 1. CDR1 ENHRY and CDR2 SYGVKD were looked up in the germline V gene. The trim is 3 bases for V and 3 bases for J, with a gap of 12 bases between the germline ends.

The full study reports these points: The small sample size was acknowledged by the authors as a limitation that may reduce accuracy. TRBV28, TRBJ1-2 and TRBJ2-5 were preferentially used in persistent disease, while TRBV20-1 and TRBJ2-1 were favored in newly diagnosed disease. The study examined only peripheral blood because the primary lesion, thyroid tissue, could not be accessed. Sequencing and analysis were limited to the TCR beta chain. Lower TCR Shannon entropy and fewer highly expanded clones were observed in persistent Graves' disease patients than in newly diagnosed patients, which suggested clonal expansion. A larger number of public clonotypes was shared among persistent patients (around 2,500) than among newly diagnosed patients (approximately 930).

The sequencing used peripheral blood mononuclear cells (PBMCs), collected when the disease was refractory, from a patient treated with antithyroid drugs. The chain is made from TRBV10-3 and TRBJ2-7, with no confident D gene call. The clonotype comes from a woman between 40 and 50 years old with Graves disease. Donor details come from another sample of the same person, matched by shared clones. The nucleotide sequence reads as follows: TGTGCCATCAGTGACAACCACTTAAACTACGAGCAGTACTTC. This sequence encodes CAISDNHLNYEQYF.